This entry features one T cell receptor beta chain sequence. Via MiXCR, TCRdb re-called the RT-PCR reads, giving one row per CDR3 protein. The profile shows more than 600,000 distinct CDR3 sequences, 11% to 15% of them singletons. The CDR3 consists of 12 residues. Trimming left V 5 bases short and J 6 bases short, with 10 bases between. In germline, CDR1 is DFQATT, CDR2 SNEGSKA (reference sequence). The source of this sequence is a female donor in good health, serving as a healthy control. The rearrangement uses TRBV20-1 and TRBJ2-2; no definite D call. The material sequenced was memory CD4+ T cells from blood. The CDR3 here is CSADGQSGELFF. DNA of the CDR3: TGCAGTGCTGACGGGCAGTCCGGGGAGCTGTTTTTT.